The next 10 T cell receptor beta chains were all read from a single sample in a study of cytomegalovirus exposure and HLA in healthy donors. Sequenced by immunoSEQ multiplex PCR; TCRdb stores in-frame clones only, minus some. Of some 120,000 clones in the sample, over 85% were seen once. Sequencing was performed on PBMCs. The receptors originated from a woman under 30 in good health and CMV-seronegative.

This chain connects TRBV6-5 to TRBJ2-7; maybe TRBD1 (6 bases). The CDR3 length is 14 residues. From germline, CDR1 is MNHEY and CDR2 SVGAGI. V lost 0 bases to trimming and J lost 2 bases, with 8 bases between them. CDR3 protein: CASSYSAGAYEQYF. CDR3 in DNA: TGTGCCAGCAGTTACTCGGCAGGGGCCTACGAGCAGTACTTC.

The chain links TRBV7-2 to TRBJ2-2; D possibly corresponds to TRBD1 (7 bases). In germline, CDR1 is SGHTA, CDR2 FQGNSA. Trimming stripped 2 bases from V and 3 bases from J, with 22 bases between. This CDR3 contains 19 residues. CDR3 sequence reads: CASSLWGQRRGTDTGELFF. Written as DNA, the CDR3 is TGTGCCAGCAGCTTATGGGGACAGCGGAGGGGGACGGACACCGGGGAGCTGTTTTTT.

The chain recombines TRBV14 with TRBJ2-3; a weak D match, TRBD2 (6 bases). The CDR3 consists of 13 residues. The germline V and J ends were trimmed by 4 bases and 4 bases, with 9 bases remaining between them. The V gene's germline CDR1 is SGHDN and CDR2 FVKESK. In nucleotides, the CDR3 is TGTGCCAGCAGCCGCGCGGGGCCAGATACGCAGTATTTT. As protein: CASSRAGPDTQYF.

The V gene is TRBV4-2, the J gene TRBJ2-2, with 9 bases aligning to TRBD2. The CDR3 extends over 17 amino acids. Germline V lookup: CDR1 LGHNA, CDR2 YNFKEQ. V dropped 2 bases and J dropped 4; count of bases not matched to a gene: 8. This CDR3 reads CASSQIPGLASTGELFF. CDR3 DNA sequence: TGTGCCAGCAGCCAAATCCCGGGACTAGCTAGCACCGGGGAGCTGTTTTTT.

The gene calls are TRBV2 and TRBJ2-7, with D maybe TRBD1 (6 bases). Germline V gene lookup returns CDR1 SNHLY and CDR2 FYNNEI. Trimming removed 3 bases at V and 0 bases at J, with 9 bases between. The CDR3 length is 14 residues. Here the CDR3 reads CASSDQGSSYEQYF. In DNA form, the CDR3 reads TGTGCCAGCAGTGATCAGGGGAGCTCCTACGAGCAGTACTTC.

This sequence joins TRBV7-2 and TRBJ2-7, with 11 bases that match TRBD2. This CDR3 is built from 15 residues. V lost 3 bases, J lost 6 bases, and 7 bases stayed unmatched. Germline assignment: CDR1 SGHTA and CDR2 FQGNSA. In DNA, the CDR3 is TGTGCCAGCAGCTTTCTAGCGGGAGGTTCTATCGAGCAGTACTTC. Protein: CASSFLAGGSIEQYF.

The V and J genes are TRBV7-9 and TRBJ2-3; D is possibly TRBD2 (5 bases). Germline V gene sequence: CDR1 SEHNR, CDR2 FQNEAQ (reference sequence). This CDR3 spans 16 amino acids. With 9 bases removed from V and 0 bases from J, the gap between germline ends came to 19 bases. CDR3 sequence: CASNADLSVSTDTQYF. The CDR3, as DNA: TGTGCCAGTAACGCTGACCTTAGCGTGAGCACAGATACGCAGTATTTT.

This clone was found a few times. J is TRBJ2-1 and V is TRBV4-3, with 8 bases that match TRBD2. Germline values: CDR1 LGHNA, CDR2 YSLEER. V trimming: 4 bases; J trimming: 6 bases; junction bases outside the gene matches: 11. This CDR3 is 16 amino acids long. The CDR3, as DNA: TGCGCCAGCAGCCTGACCGGGACTAGGAACTTCAATGAGCAGTTCTTC. Amino acid sequence: CASSLTGTRNFNEQFF.

The chain couples TRBV6-4 to TRBJ2-1; 9 bases fit TRBD2. V lost 4 bases to trimming and J lost 1 base; unmatched junction nucleotides: 2. The CDR3 length is 15 residues. In germline, CDR1 is MRHNA, CDR2 SNTAGT. The CDR3 DNA sequence: TGTGCCAGCAGTGTGGCGGGGGGGTCCTACAATGAGCAGTTCTTC. Its translation is CASSVAGGSYNEQFF.

The gene calls are TRBV25-1 and TRBJ1-2; 9 positions agree with TRBD1. Germline CDR1 and CDR2: MGHDK and SYGVNS. CDR3 length equals 15 residues. V trimming: 6 bases; J trimming: 2 bases; junction bases outside the gene matches: 7. Written as DNA, the CDR3 is TGTGCCAGCAGGAGGGACAGGGAGGGAAACTATGGCTACACCTTC. It codes for CASRRDREGNYGYTF.